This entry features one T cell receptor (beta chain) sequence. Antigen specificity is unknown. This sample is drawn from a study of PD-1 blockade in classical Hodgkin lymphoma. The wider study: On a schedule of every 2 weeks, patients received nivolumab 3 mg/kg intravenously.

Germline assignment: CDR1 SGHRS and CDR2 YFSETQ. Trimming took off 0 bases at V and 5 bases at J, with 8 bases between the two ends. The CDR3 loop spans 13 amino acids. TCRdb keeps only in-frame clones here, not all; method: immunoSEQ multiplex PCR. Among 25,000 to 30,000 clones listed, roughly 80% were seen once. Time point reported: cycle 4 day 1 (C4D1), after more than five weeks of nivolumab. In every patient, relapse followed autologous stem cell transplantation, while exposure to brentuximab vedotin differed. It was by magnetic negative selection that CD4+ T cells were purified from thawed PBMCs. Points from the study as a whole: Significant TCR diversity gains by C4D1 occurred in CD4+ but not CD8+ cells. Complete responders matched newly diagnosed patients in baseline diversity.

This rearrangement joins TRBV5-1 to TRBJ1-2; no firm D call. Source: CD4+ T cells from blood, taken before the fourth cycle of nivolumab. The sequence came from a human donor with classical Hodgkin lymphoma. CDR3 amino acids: CASSLDGTYGYTF. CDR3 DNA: TGCGCCAGCAGCTTGGACGGTACTTATGGCTACACCTTC.